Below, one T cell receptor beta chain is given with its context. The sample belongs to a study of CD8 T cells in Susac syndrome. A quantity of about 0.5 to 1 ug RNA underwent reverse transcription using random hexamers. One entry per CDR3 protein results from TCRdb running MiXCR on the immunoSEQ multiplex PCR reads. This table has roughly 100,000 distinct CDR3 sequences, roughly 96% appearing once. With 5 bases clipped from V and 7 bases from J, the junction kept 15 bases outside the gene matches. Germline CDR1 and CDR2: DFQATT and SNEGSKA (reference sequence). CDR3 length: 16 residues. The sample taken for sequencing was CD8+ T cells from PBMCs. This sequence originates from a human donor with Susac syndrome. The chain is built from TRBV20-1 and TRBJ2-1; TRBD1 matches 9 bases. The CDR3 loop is CSASGAPGQGNNEQFF. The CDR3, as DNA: TGCAGTGCTTCGGGAGCTCCGGGACAGGGAAATAATGAGCAGTTCTTC.